Detailed here is one T cell receptor (beta chain). The antigen is not known. The sample comes from a study of shared clonotypes between healthy human individuals. Study in general: Per donor, CD8 memory used one plate, CD8 naive used two, CD4 memory used three and CD4 naive used three. The study's findings and limits: A few donors held about 4.5% of naive CD4 clonotypes in common.

CD8 cells classed as naive were CD45RO-negative and positively selected for CCR7, excluding terminally differentiated effector memory CD45RA+ cells. CDR3 length equals 15 residues. The V end was cut by 5 bases, the J end by 0 bases, with 11 bases between. Germline CDR1 is LGHNA and CDR2 is YSLEER. Deep-level running was used for the assay. Authors' methods: ImmunoSEQ output held junction-only sequences without quality scores, so filtering differed. Sequencing used immunoSEQ multiplex PCR; TCRdb keeps in-frame clones, though not all of them. That table supplies the V and J calls and clone size; D and trimming were determined from the DNA. In the table there are about 2 million clones, approximately 94% of which are singletons.

The origin of this receptor is a man between 18 and 35 years old in good health. The V gene is TRBV4-3, the J gene TRBJ2-1, with D perhaps matching TRBD2 (6 bases). Material for sequencing was naive CD8+ T cells sorted from blood. CDR3 in DNA: TGCGCCAGCAGCGCCCGGGACTCCTCCTACAATGAGCAGTTCTTC. Amino acid sequence: CASSARDSSYNEQFF.